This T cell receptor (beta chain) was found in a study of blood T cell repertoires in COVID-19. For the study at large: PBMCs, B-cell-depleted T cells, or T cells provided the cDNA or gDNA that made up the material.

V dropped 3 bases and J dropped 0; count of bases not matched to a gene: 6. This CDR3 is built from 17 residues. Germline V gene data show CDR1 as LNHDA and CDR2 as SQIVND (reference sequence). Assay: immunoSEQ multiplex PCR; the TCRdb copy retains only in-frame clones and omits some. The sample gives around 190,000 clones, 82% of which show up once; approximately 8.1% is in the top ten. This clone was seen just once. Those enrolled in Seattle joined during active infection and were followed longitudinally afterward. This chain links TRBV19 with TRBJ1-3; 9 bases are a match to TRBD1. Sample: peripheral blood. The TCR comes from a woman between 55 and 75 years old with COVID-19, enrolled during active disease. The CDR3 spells CASSMRTGARSGNTIYF. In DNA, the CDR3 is TGTGCCAGTAGTATGCGGACAGGGGCGCGCTCTGGAAACACCATATATTTT.